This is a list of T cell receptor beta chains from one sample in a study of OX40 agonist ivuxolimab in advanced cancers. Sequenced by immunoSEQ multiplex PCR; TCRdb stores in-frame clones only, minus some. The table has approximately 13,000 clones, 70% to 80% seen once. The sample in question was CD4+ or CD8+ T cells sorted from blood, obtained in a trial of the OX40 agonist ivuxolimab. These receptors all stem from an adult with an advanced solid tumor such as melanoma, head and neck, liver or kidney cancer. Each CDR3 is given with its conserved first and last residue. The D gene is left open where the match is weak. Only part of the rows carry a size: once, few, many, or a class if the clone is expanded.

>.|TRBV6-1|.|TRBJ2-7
CASSYGGEQYF
TGTGCCAGCAGTTACGGGGGCGAGCAGTACTTC
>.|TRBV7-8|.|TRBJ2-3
CASSLGWGNTDTQYF
TGTGCCAGCAGTCTAGGGTGGGGGAACACAGATACGCAGTATTTT
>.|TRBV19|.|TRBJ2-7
CASSIGGLGEQYF
TGTGCCAGTAGTATTGGGGGGCTCGGCGAGCAGTACTTC
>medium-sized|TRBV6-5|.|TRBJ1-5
CASSYGFTNQPQHF
TGTGCCAGCAGTTATGGGTTCACAAATCAGCCCCAGCATTTT
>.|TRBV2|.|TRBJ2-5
CASRKVGAETQYF
TGTGCCAGCAGGAAAGTTGGGGCAGAGACCCAGTACTTC
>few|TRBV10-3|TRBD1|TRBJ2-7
CAISEGTGNSYEQYF
TGTGCCATCAGTGAGGGGACAGGGAACTCCTACGAGCAGTACTTC
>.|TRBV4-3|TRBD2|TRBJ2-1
CASSATSGGAGNEQFF
TGCGCCAGCAGCGCGACTAGCGGGGGGGCGGGCAATGAGCAGTTCTTC
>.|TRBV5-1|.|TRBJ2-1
CASSRPREDSYNEQFF
TGCGCCAGCAGCAGACCTAGGGAGGATTCATACAATGAGCAGTTCTTC
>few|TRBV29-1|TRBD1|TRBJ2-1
CSGSGTGYVNEQFF
TGCAGCGGCTCCGGGACAGGGTATGTCAATGAGCAGTTCTTC
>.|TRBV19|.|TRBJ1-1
CASSELATLNTEAFF
TGTGCCAGTAGTGAACTTGCGACGCTGAACACTGAAGCTTTCTTT
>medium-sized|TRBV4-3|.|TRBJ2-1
CASSQVTTTRDEQFF
TGCGCCAGCAGCCAAGTGACGACCACCCGGGATGAGCAGTTCTTC
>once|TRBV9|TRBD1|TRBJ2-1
CASSVAGTGGRYNEQFF
TGTGCCAGCAGCGTAGCAGGGACAGGGGGTCGGTACAATGAGCAGTTCTTC
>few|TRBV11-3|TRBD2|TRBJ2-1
CASSLGIAGGSPWNEQFF
TGTGCCAGCAGCTTAGGGATAGCGGGGGGGTCTCCTTGGAATGAGCAGTTCTTC
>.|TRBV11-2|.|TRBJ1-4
CASSPGHEREKLFF
TGTGCCAGCAGCCCAGGTCATGAGCGTGAAAAACTGTTTTTT
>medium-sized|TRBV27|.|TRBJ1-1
CASSFFRGNTEAFF
TGTGCCAGCAGTTTCTTCAGGGGGAACACTGAAGCTTTCTTT
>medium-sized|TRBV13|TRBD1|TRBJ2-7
CASSSQGYEQYF
TGTGCCAGCAGCTCACAGGGGTACGAGCAGTACTTC
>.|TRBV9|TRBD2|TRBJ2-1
CASSSGGFQQFF
TGTGCCAGCAGTAGCGGGGGGTTCCAGCAGTTCTTC
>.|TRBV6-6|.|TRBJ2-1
CASSYLTGWDNEQFF
TGTGCCAGCAGTTATTTGACGGGGTGGGACAATGAGCAGTTCTTC